These T cell receptor beta chains were read from a single sample in a study of memory CD4+ T cells and cytomegalovirus serostatus. Profiling relied on immunoSEQ multiplex PCR, and the TCRdb table lists in-frame clones only, not all of them. The sample carries roughly 49,000 clones, around 78% recorded once. Sequencing was carried out using memory CD4+ T cells from blood. All receptors come from an adult in good health and CMV-seronegative. Both conserved end residues are part of each CDR3. D genes are given only for firm matches. Not every row has a clone size; where given, it reads once, few, many or a size class.

D	V	length	size	J	CDR3	DNA
TRBD1	TRBV7-2	13	-	TRBJ1-2	CASSPSTGNGYTF	TGTGCCAGCAGCCCCTCGACAGGGAATGGCTACACCTTC
TRBD1	TRBV27	15	few	TRBJ1-2	CASSFSDRFSRGYTF	TGTGCCAGCAGTTTCTCGGACAGGTTTTCGCGCGGCTACACCTTC
-	TRBV5-1	18	-	TRBJ2-1	CASSQGPMVPSSYNEQFF	TGCGCCAGCAGTCAGGGACCCATGGTGCCGAGCTCCTACAATGAGCAGTTCTTC
-	TRBV19	12	-	TRBJ2-2	CASNTATGELFF	TGTGCCAGTAATACCGCCACCGGGGAGCTGTTTTTT
-	TRBV5-1	15	-	TRBJ1-1	CASSLDGTQVEKAFF	TGCGCCAGCAGCTTGGATGGGACACAGGTTGAGAAAGCTTTCTTT
-	TRBV6-6	14	-	TRBJ1-1	CASSSGTPDTEAFF	TGTGCCAGCAGTTCCGGGACACCAGACACTGAAGCTTTCTTT
-	TRBV7-2	14	-	TRBJ1-3	CASSLEAQGNTIYF	TGTGCCAGCAGCTTAGAAGCTCAGGGAAACACCATATATTTT
-	TRBV7-2	16	-	TRBJ2-7	CASTRGGVGGNYEQYF	TGTGCCAGCACCCGGGGTGGGGTAGGAGGGAACTACGAGCAGTACTTC
-	TRBV5-6	13	-	TRBJ1-2	CASSLGRNYGYTF	TGTGCCAGCAGCTTAGGACGGAACTATGGCTACACCTTC
-	TRBV4-3	13	-	TRBJ2-1	CASSQDGRNEQFF	TGCGCCAGCAGCCAAGATGGGAGAAATGAGCAGTTCTTC
TRBD1	TRBV19	14	-	TRBJ1-2	CASSMGTALYGYTF	TGTGCCAGTAGTATGGGGACAGCGCTTTATGGCTACACCTTC
-	TRBV11-2	15	-	TRBJ2-5	CASTPTGSAKETQYF	TGTGCCAGCACTCCTACCGGGTCGGCGAAAGAGACCCAGTACTTC
-	TRBV11-2	17	-	TRBJ1-1	CASSLDGSWILNTEAFF	TGTGCCAGCAGCTTAGACGGGAGTTGGATTCTGAACACTGAAGCTTTCTTT
-	TRBV5-1	15	-	TRBJ1-2	CASSLAGGGPEGYTF	TGCGCCAGCAGCTTGGCCGGGGGGGGGCCGGAGGGCTACACCTTC
-	TRBV2	15	once	TRBJ2-5	CASRDRLLYQETQYF	TGTGCCAGCAGAGACCGGCTGCTCTACCAAGAGACCCAGTACTTC
-	TRBV7-2	15	-	TRBJ1-5	CASSLELGPGQPQHF	TGTGCCAGCAGCTTAGAGCTGGGCCCGGGGCAGCCCCAGCATTTT
-	TRBV6-4	12	-	TRBJ1-1	CASRGVNTEAFF	TGTGCCAGCCGCGGTGTCAACACTGAAGCTTTCTTT
-	TRBV11-2	14	-	TRBJ2-3	CASSLGLHTDTQYF	TGTGCCAGCAGCTTAGGACTTCACACAGATACGCAGTATTTT
-	TRBV28	14	-	TRBJ1-1	CASSARGPKTEAFF	TGTGCCAGCAGTGCCAGGGGACCGAAGACTGAAGCTTTCTTT
-	TRBV30	14	-	TRBJ1-5	CAWSSSGGNQPQHF	TGTGCCTGGAGTTCCTCAGGGGGCAATCAGCCCCAGCATTTT
TRBD1	TRBV11-3	16	-	TRBJ2-2	CASSPRTGGNTGELFF	TGTGCCAGCAGCCCGAGGACAGGGGGCAACACCGGGGAGCTGTTTTTT
-	TRBV11-2	13	once	TRBJ1-1	CASSLGSDTEAFF	TGTGCCAGCAGCTTGGGGTCGGACACTGAAGCTTTCTTT
TRBD2	TRBV30	15	few	TRBJ2-5	CAWSALAGYQETQYF	TGTGCCTGGAGTGCACTAGCGGGGTACCAAGAGACCCAGTACTTC
-	TRBV30	11	-	TRBJ1-1	CACLPNTEAFF	TGTGCCTGCCTTCCAAACACTGAAGCTTTCTTT
TRBD1	TRBV28	13	-	TRBJ1-2	CASSRDRVYGYTF	TGTGCCAGCAGCCGGGACAGGGTTTATGGCTACACCTTC
TRBD2	TRBV28	18	few	TRBJ2-3	CASSSKVWGGVETDTQYF	TGTGCCAGCAGCTCAAAAGTTTGGGGGGGAGTCGAGACAGATACGCAGTATTTT
-	TRBV7-9	16	-	TRBJ1-6	CASSLEKGPYNSPLHF	TGTGCCAGCAGCTTGGAAAAGGGTCCCTATAATTCACCCCTCCACTTT
-	TRBV18	14	-	TRBJ2-2	CASSPSWGHGELFF	TGTGCCAGCTCACCTTCCTGGGGGCACGGGGAGCTGTTTTTT
-	TRBV19	12	few	TRBJ1-1	CATRQMGTEAFF	TGTGCCACCCGACAGATGGGCACTGAAGCTTTCTTT
-	TRBV7-8	14	-	TRBJ1-1	CASSLGRQTDEAFF	TGTGCCAGCAGCTTAGGGAGACAAACGGATGAAGCTTTCTTT
-	TRBV2	15	-	TRBJ2-1	CASSERRGVYNEQFF	TGTGCCAGCAGTGAACGGCGCGGTGTTTACAATGAGCAGTTCTTC
TRBD1	TRBV6-5	15	-	TRBJ2-7	CASSRTGVESYEQYF	TGTGCCAGCAGCCGGACAGGGGTTGAATCCTACGAGCAGTACTTC
TRBD2	TRBV5-1	14	-	TRBJ2-5	CASSPGTSLQTQYF	TGCGCCAGCAGCCCCGGGACTAGTTTGCAGACCCAGTACTTC
-	TRBV18	17	-	TRBJ2-7	CASSPKAQGSGAYEQYF	TGTGCCAGCTCACCAAAGGCGCAGGGATCAGGGGCCTACGAGCAGTACTTC
-	TRBV5-1	15	-	TRBJ1-3	CASSPSTGSGNTIYF	TGCGCCAGCAGCCCCTCGACAGGCTCTGGAAACACCATATATTTT
-	TRBV4-3	17	-	TRBJ1-6	CASSQERGQNYNSPLHF	TGCGCCAGCAGCCAAGAAAGAGGGCAGAATTATAATTCACCCCTCCACTTT
-	TRBV11-2	14	-	TRBJ1-1	CASSSNRVGTEAFF	TGTGCCAGCAGCTCTAACAGGGTTGGGACTGAAGCTTTCTTT
-	TRBV7-2	14	-	TRBJ2-2	CASSLVFGTGELFF	TGTGCCAGCAGCTTAGTTTTCGGCACCGGGGAGCTGTTTTTT
TRBD1	TRBV7-3	13	-	TRBJ1-1	CASSQTGSGEAFF	TGTGCCAGCAGCCAGACAGGGAGTGGTGAAGCTTTCTTT
-	TRBV5-1	11	-	TRBJ2-7	CASSFGHEQYF	TGCGCCAGCAGCTTCGGACACGAGCAGTACTTC
-	TRBV18	16	-	TRBJ1-6	CASSPDISSYNSPLHF	TGTGCCAGCTCACCGGACATCAGCTCCTATAATTCACCCCTCCACTTT
-	TRBV5-1	14	once	TRBJ2-7	CASSAETKTSEQYF	TGCGCCAGCAGCGCAGAGACTAAGACAAGCGAGCAGTACTTC